This T cell receptor beta chain comes out of a study of cytomegalovirus exposure and HLA in healthy donors. With regard to this clone: Its antigen is undetermined.

Findings of the study overall: A later look showed TCR association rates differing by HLA locus, highest for DRB1 and lowest for HLA-C. Most TCR sequences were seen very rarely across donors, but some public TCRs occurred in many. Follow-up analysis later connected one missense variant in DCLRE1C with trimming of TCR beta V- and J-genes.

The PCR employed 60 Vbeta primers together with 13 Jbeta primers. Produced via immunoSEQ multiplex PCR; TCRdb's table is partial and in-frame only. The repertoire includes about 190,000 clones, around 80% of them detected once, and roughly 6% sits in the top ten. Losses at the gene ends were 5 bases for V and 2 bases for J; bases not matched to a gene: 2. Germline CDR1 SGHNT, CDR2 YENEEA. The length of the CDR3 is 13 residues. The chain links TRBV11-3 to TRBJ2-5; 7 bases line up with TRBD2. Material for sequencing was PBMCs. This TCR came from a man between 35 and 55 years old in good health and CMV-seropositive. CDR3 amino acids: CASSRGVQETQYF. CDR3 coding DNA: TGTGCCAGCAGCCGGGGGGTACAAGAGACCCAGTACTTC.